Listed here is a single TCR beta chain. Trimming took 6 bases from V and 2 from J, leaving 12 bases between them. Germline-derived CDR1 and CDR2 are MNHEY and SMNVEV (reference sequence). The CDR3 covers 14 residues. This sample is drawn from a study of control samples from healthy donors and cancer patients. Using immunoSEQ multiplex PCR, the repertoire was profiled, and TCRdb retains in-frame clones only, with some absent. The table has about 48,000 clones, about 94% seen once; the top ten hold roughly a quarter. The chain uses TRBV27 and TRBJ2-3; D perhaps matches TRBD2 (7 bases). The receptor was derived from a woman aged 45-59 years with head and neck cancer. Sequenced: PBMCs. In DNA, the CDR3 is TGTGCCAGCAGCGGAGGGGGGGTCACAGATACGCAGTATTTT. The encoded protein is CASSGGGVTDTQYF.